This TCR beta chain was found in a study of blood T cell repertoires in COVID-19. Overall study: COVID-19 samples, acute and convalescent, were from the United States, Italy and Spain. Nucleic acid was either cDNA or gDNA, and it came from T cells, B-cell-depleted T cells, or PBMCs.

Original data processing: Cell counts per sample came from amplifying reference gene primers. Some clones are missing from TCRdb's copy, which holds only in-frame ones; the method was immunoSEQ multiplex PCR. V and J calls and clone size follow that table, whereas D and trimming were derived from the DNA. The sample includes tens of thousands of clones, roughly four fifths of them seen just once. Per the germline V gene, CDR1 is MNHNY and CDR2 is SVGAGI (reference sequence). Between the trimmed V and J ends, which lost 0 bases and 5 bases, there was a span of 10 bases. This CDR3 has 14 amino acids. This receptor was obtained from a woman aged 80 or older with acute or convalescent COVID-19. This chain connects TRBV6-6 to TRBJ1-1; a possible D gene is TRBD1 (5 bases). Sequenced sample: peripheral blood. CDR3 sequence: CASSYSGGKTEAFF. Written as DNA, the CDR3 is TGTGCCAGCAGTTACTCCGGGGGTAAGACTGAAGCTTTCTTT.